The present TCR beta chain was sequenced within a study of blood T cell repertoires in COVID-19. For the study at large: T cells, B-cell-depleted T cells, or PBMCs provided the cDNA or gDNA that served as material.

This CDR3 region has 14 residues. Germline V gene sequence: CDR1 LNHNV, CDR2 YYDKDF (reference sequence). V was clipped by 1 base and J by 7 bases; unmatched bases: 4. Sequencing was performed with immunoSEQ multiplex PCR; in TCRdb, only in-frame clones are kept and a portion is missing. The data hold 100,000 to 150,000 clones, with around 88% observed a single time. This chain joins TRBV15 and TRBJ2-7, with 10 positions matching TRBD1. The receptor was isolated from a human donor in a cohort sampled during active COVID-19. Specimen: peripheral blood. DNA of the CDR3: TGTGCCACCAGCAGAGGACAGGGGGCTCGGGAGCAGTACTTC. This codes for CATSRGQGAREQYF.